This passage covers 25 T cell receptor beta chains from one sample sequenced in a study of OX40 agonist ivuxolimab in advanced cancers. Sequencing used immunoSEQ multiplex PCR; TCRdb keeps in-frame clones, though not all of them. In the table there are tens of thousands of clones, 80% to 90% of which are singletons. The specimen comprised CD4+ or CD8+ T cells sorted from blood, sampled in a trial of the OX40 agonist ivuxolimab. These receptors all come from an adult with an advanced solid tumor such as melanoma, head and neck, liver or kidney cancer.

V and J are TRBV6-1 and TRBJ1-2, with a tentative D call TRBD1 (5 bases). Germline-derived CDR1 and CDR2 are MNHNS and SASEGT. V was trimmed by 8 bases and J by 4 bases, leaving 11 bases between them. This CDR3 spans 12 amino acids. The CDR3 is CASGGVSYGYTF. CDR3 in DNA: TGTGCCAGCGGAGGGGTTAGCTATGGCTACACCTTC.

The chain links TRBV10-1 to TRBJ1-1; 7 bases fit TRBD1. V lost 3 bases and J lost 4; bases outside the gene matches: 14. The CDR3 loop spans 17 amino acids. The V gene's germline CDR1 is WNHNN and CDR2 SYGVQD (reference sequence). CDR3 sequence: CASSEYVRGERGTEAFF. The DNA for the CDR3 is TGCGCCAGCAGTGAATATGTCAGGGGGGAACGGGGCACTGAAGCTTTCTTT.

The table lists this clone with a few counts. The genes are TRBV6-6 and TRBJ2-7; D call uncertain. The CDR3 loop spans 14 amino acids. V shed 2 bases and J shed 2 bases, with 10 bases lying between them. Germline CDR1 MNHNY, CDR2 SVGAGI (reference sequence). CDR3 region: CASSYREYPYEQYF. Here the CDR3 DNA reads TGTGCCAGCAGTTACCGAGAGTATCCCTACGAGCAGTACTTC.

V gene TRBV7-6 combines with J gene TRBJ2-7; D might be TRBD2 (6 bases). Germline assignment: CDR1 SGHVS and CDR2 FNYEAQ. V lost 1 base and J 2 bases, leaving 12 bases between the germline ends. The CDR3 consists of 15 residues. The CDR3 sequence: CASSLGGGSTYEQYF. CDR3 DNA sequence: TGTGCCAGCAGCTTAGGTGGGGGGTCAACCTACGAGCAGTACTTC.

This clone was picked up one time. The genes are TRBV2 and TRBJ2-3; weak D call: TRBD1 (5 bases). The germline CDR1 and CDR2 sequences are SNHLY and FYNNEI. The ends were cut back, 6 bases at V and 5 bases at J, with 15 bases in the middle. The CDR3 is made up of 14 amino acids. In DNA, the CDR3 is TGTGCCAGCAGGTTCACCCCTAGGGGAGATACGCAGTATTTT. It yields the protein CASRFTPRGDTQYF.

V and J are TRBV7-2 and TRBJ2-1; D ambiguous. CDR3 size: 12 residues. The V end lost 5 bases, the J end lost 7 bases, and 9 bases lay between the germline ends. Germline values: CDR1 SGHTA, CDR2 FQGNSA. CDR3: CASSPRPNEQFF. CDR3 bases: TGTGCCAGCAGCCCCCGCCCGAATGAGCAGTTCTTC. Variable domain in full (rest from reference TRBV7-2 and TRBJ2-1): GAGVSQSPSNKVTEKGKDVELRCDPISGHTALYWYRQSLGQGLEFLIYFQGNSAPDKSGLPSDRFSAERTGGSVSTLTIQRTQQEDSAVYLCASSPRPNEQFFGPGTRLTVL.

The rearrangement links TRBV25-1 to TRBJ2-7; unclear D gene. The CDR3 is 13 residues long. Germline CDR1 MGHDK, CDR2 SYGVNS. Trimming took off 1 base at V and 5 bases at J, with 9 bases between the two ends. CDR3: CASSESHLHEQYF. In DNA, the CDR3 is TGTGCCAGCAGTGAATCCCATCTACACGAGCAGTACTTC.

V and J are TRBV29-1 and TRBJ1-1; the match to TRBD1 covers 8 bases. Trimming took 7 bases from V and 4 from J; bases not matched to a gene: 11. Germline CDR1 SQVTM, CDR2 ANQGSEA. The CDR3 length is 14 residues. The CDR3 here is CSEVLDRGVTEAFF. The CDR3 bases are TGCAGCGAGGTTCTTGACAGGGGCGTCACTGAAGCTTTCTTT.

This clone was observed a handful of times. The genes are TRBV7-8 and TRBJ2-7; D is uncertain. Germline assignment: CDR1 SGHVS and CDR2 FQNEAQ. This CDR3 is built from 10 residues. The ends were cut back, 8 bases at V and 6 bases at J, with 8 bases in the middle. For the CDR3, the DNA is TGTGCCAGCGGATCGGGCGAGCAGTACTTC. Translating it yields CASGSGEQYF.

This chain links TRBV27 with TRBJ2-1, with D tentatively TRBD1 (5 bases). Trimming took off 4 bases at V and 10 bases at J, with 8 bases between the two ends. The CDR3 has 11 amino acids. Germline V gene data show CDR1 as MNHEY and CDR2 as SMNVEV (reference sequence). The CDR3 reads CASSSYREQFF. The CDR3 DNA follows: TGTGCCAGCAGTTCTTACAGGGAGCAGTTCTTC.

The chain couples TRBV27 to TRBJ2-1; D ambiguous. The CDR3 runs to 13 residues. Germline loops: CDR1 MNHEY, CDR2 SMNVEV (reference sequence). Between the trimmed V and J ends, which lost 6 bases and 2 bases, there was a span of 8 bases. The CDR3: CASSHNTYNEQFF. CDR3 nucleotide sequence: TGTGCCAGCAGCCATAATACCTACAATGAGCAGTTCTTC.

The chain has TRBV7-9 and TRBJ2-7; D is unresolved. Trimming stripped 4 bases from V and 1 base from J, with 14 bases between. The V gene's germline CDR1 is SEHNR and CDR2 FQNEAQ (reference sequence). This CDR3 has 15 residues. This chain's CDR3 is CASSSLKGDSYEQYF. The CDR3 DNA reads TGTGCCAGCAGCTCCCTGAAGGGCGATTCCTACGAGCAGTACTTC.

This chain uses TRBV19 with TRBJ2-7; 9 bases line up with TRBD1. Germline V lookup: CDR1 LNHDA, CDR2 SQIVND (reference sequence). This CDR3 is 15 amino acids long. V dropped 1 base and J dropped 4; count of bases not matched to a gene: 5. The CDR3 loop is CASSIGTGDFYEQYF. The DNA of the CDR3 is TGTGCCAGTAGTATAGGGACAGGGGATTTTTACGAGCAGTACTTC.

V is TRBV27 and J is TRBJ2-7, with 12 bases identical to TRBD2. Germline CDR1 and CDR2: MNHEY and SMNVEV (reference sequence). With V trimmed by 7 bases and J by 3 bases, 7 bases remained unmatched. This CDR3 is built from 15 residues. CDR3 in amino acids: CASTTTLAGGYEQYF. As DNA, the CDR3 is TGTGCCAGCACCACCACACTAGCGGGAGGCTACGAGCAGTACTTC.

In its sample, this clone was seen a few times. The chain combines TRBV29-1 with TRBJ2-5; a weak D match, TRBD2 (6 bases). Trimming left V 6 bases short and J 2 bases short, with 16 bases between. CDR1 is SQVTM and CDR2 is ANQGSEA in the germline V gene. There are 14 residues in the CDR3. DNA for the CDR3: TGCAGCGTCGCTAGACTAGGAATTCAAGAGACCCAGTACTTC. It yields the protein CSVARLGIQETQYF.

This chain uses TRBV6-6 with TRBJ2-7; 11 bases agree with TRBD2. Germline values: CDR1 MNHNY, CDR2 SVGAGI (reference sequence). The CDR3 runs to 15 residues. V dropped 5 bases and J dropped 2; count of bases not matched to a gene: 5. In nucleotides, the CDR3 is TGTGCCAGCAGTCTCACTAGCGGGGGTACCTACGAGCAGTACTTC. Translating it yields CASSLTSGGTYEQYF.

The gene calls are TRBV7-2 and TRBJ2-3, with 8 bases that match TRBD2. The CDR3 has 16 residues. After removal of 5 bases from V and 6 bases from J, the junction contained 13 bases not matched to a gene. Germline CDR1 is SGHTA and CDR2 is FQGNSA. The CDR3 nucleotides are TGTGCCAGCAGCCGTAGGGGACTCGGGGGGGGCGATACGCAGTATTTT. Translated, it gives CASSRRGLGGGDTQYF.

This sequence joins TRBV2 and TRBJ2-6; 8 bases are shared with TRBD1. This CDR3 is 16 amino acids long. The V and J ends lost 10 bases and 0 bases, in that order; junction bases with no gene match: 8. Per the germline V gene, CDR1 is SNHLY and CDR2 is FYNNEI. Written as DNA, the CDR3 is TGTGCCAACCTGGACAGGGCCGACTCTGGGGCCAACGTCCTGACTTTC. Protein: CANLDRADSGANVLTF.

The chain has TRBV7-9 and TRBJ2-7; a possible D gene is TRBD2 (5 bases). Germline loops: CDR1 SEHNR, CDR2 FQNEAQ (reference sequence). The CDR3 is 15 amino acids. The V gene lost 5 bases and the J gene lost 4 bases, with 18 bases spanning the gap. The CDR3 here is CASSPVHGILYEQYF. The CDR3 nucleotides are TGTGCCAGCAGCCCAGTACACGGGATACTTTACGAGCAGTACTTC.

The chain carries TRBV9 and TRBJ1-1, with a possible D match to TRBD1 (5 bases). V was pared by 0 bases and J by 1 base, with 10 bases between. The CDR3 is 15 amino acids. CDR1 and CDR2 from the germline V gene are SGDLS and YYNGEE. The CDR3 DNA sequence: TGTGCCAGCAGCGTAGATGGAGGGGAGAACACTGAAGCTTTCTTT. Translating it yields CASSVDGGENTEAFF.

The rearrangement links TRBV7-9 to TRBJ2-5; perhaps TRBD1 as D (6 bases). Near its end, the DNA agrees better with TRBJ2-7, so the J call may be wrong. Per the germline V gene, CDR1 is SEHNR and CDR2 is FQNEAQ (reference sequence). The CDR3 consists of 14 residues. CDR3 amino acids: CASSQGNMDYEQYF. The CDR3 DNA reads as TGTGCCAGCAGCCAGGGGAACATGGACTACGAGCAGTACTTC.

The V and J genes are TRBV19 and TRBJ2-7, with D perhaps matching TRBD1 or TRBD2 (5 bases each). Germline V CDR1 and CDR2: LNHDA, SQIVND (reference sequence). Trimming shortened V by 7 bases and J by 4 bases, and 14 bases separated the two germline ends. This CDR3 has 13 amino acids. As DNA, the CDR3 is TGTGCCAGTACCGGGACGGTGGGTTACGAGCAGTACTTC. This codes for CASTGTVGYEQYF.

The genes are TRBV5-1 and TRBJ2-1, with 10 bases lining up with TRBD1. The CDR3 extends over 15 amino acids. The ends lost 7 bases at V and 0 bases at J; junction bases unmatched: 4. Germline-derived CDR1 and CDR2 are SGHRS and YFSETQ. CDR3 region: CASWDRGDSYNEQFF. The CDR3 region has the DNA TGCGCCAGCTGGGACAGGGGAGACTCCTACAATGAGCAGTTCTTC.

The rearrangement links TRBV7-8 to TRBJ1-1, with TRBD1 as a possible D gene (5 bases). Germline loops: CDR1 SGHVS, CDR2 FQNEAQ. The CDR3 runs 15 residues. V was shortened by 5 bases and J by 1 base, with 14 bases between the two germline ends. The CDR3 sequence: CASSQGRGTNTEAFF. CDR3 nucleotide sequence: TGTGCCAGCAGCCAAGGGCGGGGGACGAACACTGAAGCTTTCTTT.

CDR3 bases: TGTGCCTGGAGTGGGGCCCTTTATGAGCAGTTCTTC. Encoded protein: CAWSGALYEQFF. This chain connects TRBV30 to TRBJ2-1; D unresolved. Germline values: CDR1 GTSNPN, CDR2 SVGIG (reference sequence). V gave up 1 base and J gave up 8 bases, with 9 bases separating them. CDR3 length equals 12 residues.